A selection of T cell receptor beta chains follows, all from one sample in a study of T cells in Graves' hyperthyroidism and ophthalmopathy. TCRdb processed the multiplex PCR reads anew with MiXCR; each CDR3 protein has one entry. This table has roughly 700,000 distinct CDR3 sequences, around a third appearing once. Material for sequencing was blood. The source is a woman between 35 and 50 years old with Graves' hyperthyroidism. Both conserved end residues are part of each CDR3. A D gene is named only where the DNA matches it firmly. Clone size is shown for a subset of rows, as once, few, many or a class of expanded clone.

TRBJ1-4 - TRBV7-2 - CASSRGRPEGKLFF TGTGCCAGCAGCCGGGGCAGGCCAGAAGGGAAACTGTTTTTT
TRBJ2-2 TRBD2 TRBV12-3/TRBV12-4 few CASIKLAGLNTGELFF TGTGCCAGCATCAAATTAGCGGGGCTGAACACCGGGGAGCTGTTTTTT
TRBJ1-3 TRBD1 TRBV20-1 many CSARGVGNTIYF TGCAGCGCCAGGGGGGTCGGAAACACCATATATTTT
TRBJ1-5 - TRBV7-2 many CASSFGTLNQPQHF TGTGCCAGCAGCTTCGGGACACTTAATCAGCCCCAGCATTTT
TRBJ2-5 - TRBV6-6 few CASSYSTRWLGKETQYF TGTGCCAGCAGTTACTCGACGCGTTGGCTCGGGAAAGAGACCCAGTACTTC
TRBJ2-7 TRBD1 TRBV29-1 - CSVEGDRRYEQYF TGCAGCGTTGAAGGGGACAGGCGATACGAGCAGTACTTC
TRBJ1-1 - TRBV3-1 few CASSSPDVLSEAFF TGTGCCAGCAGCTCCCCGGACGTCCTAAGTGAAGCTTTCTTT
TRBJ1-5 - TRBV7-9 few CASSQEGPPSPVQPQHF TGCGCCAGCAGCCAAGAGGGTCCACCTTCACCCGTTCAGCCCCAGCATTTT
TRBJ2-6 TRBD2 TRBV19 - CASSPGLAGAGANVLAF TGTGCCAGTAGTCCGGGACTAGCGGGAGCTGGGGCCAACGTCCTGGCTTTC
TRBJ1-1 TRBD1 TRBV6-5 few CASSSQGSNTEAFF TGTGCCAGCAGTTCACAGGGGTCTAACACTGAAGCTTTCTTT
TRBJ1-2 TRBD1 TRBV2 few CASRNGQASSYGYTF TGTGCCAGCAGGAACGGACAGGCCTCGTCCTATGGCTACACCTTC
TRBJ2-6 TRBD1 TRBV2 few CASSLIGQDGSGANVLTF TGTGCCAGCAGTTTAATAGGACAGGATGGCTCTGGGGCCAACGTCCTGACTTTC
TRBJ2-2 TRBD1 TRBV9 - CASSPPRRQGAGGELFF TGTGCCAGCAGCCCACCCAGGAGACAGGGGGCGGGCGGGGAGCTGTTTTTT
TRBJ1-1 TRBD1 TRBV29-1 few CSADRGPNTEAFF TGCAGCGCCGACAGGGGTCCAAACACTGAAGCTTTCTTT
TRBJ1-2 - TRBV13 many CASSNPLAYGYTF TGTGCCAGCAGCAACCCCCTGGCCTATGGCTACACCTTC
TRBJ2-1 - TRBV19 - CASSIEGPYNEQFF TGTGCCAGTAGTATTGAAGGGCCCTACAATGAGCAGTTCTTC
TRBJ2-2 - TRBV7-9 - CASSLRSGGTGELFF TGTGCCAGCAGCTTAAGGTCAGGAGGGACCGGGGAGCTGTTTTTT
TRBJ2-5 TRBD1 TRBV20-1 many CSAIDRGRRETQYF TGCAGTGCTATCGATAGGGGGCGCAGGGAGACCCAGTACTTC
TRBJ2-1 - TRBV7-9 few CASSVLQGRYEQFF TGTGCCAGCAGCGTCTTACAGGGGAGGTATGAGCAGTTCTTC
TRBJ2-7 TRBD1 TRBV10-3 many CAISGQGTRSYEQYF TGTGCCATCAGTGGACAGGGGACCCGCTCCTACGAGCAGTACTTC
TRBJ2-7 TRBD2 TRBV25-1 - CASQDPSGTPLEQYF TGTGCCAGCCAAGATCCTAGCGGGACCCCCCTCGAGCAGTACTTC
TRBJ1-5 - TRBV10-3 once CASPPSGNQPQHF TGTGCCAGCCCACCGTCTGGCAATCAGCCCCAGCATTTT
TRBJ1-1 - TRBV20-1 - CSAPNTEAFF TGCAGTGCCCCGAACACTGAAGCTTTCTTT
TRBJ1-2 - TRBV29-1 - CSTRLGYGYTF TGCAGCACGCGTCTTGGGTACGGCTACACCTTC
TRBJ1-4 TRBD1 TRBV7-2 - CASSPSGTGNEKLFF TGTGCCAGCAGCCCATCCGGGACAGGGAATGAAAAACTGTTTTTT